A selection of T cell receptor beta chains follows, all from one sample in a study of blood T cell repertoires in COVID-19. Sequenced by immunoSEQ multiplex PCR; TCRdb stores in-frame clones only, minus some. The sample lists roughly 86,000 clones, roughly 88% occurring once. The sample taken for sequencing was peripheral blood. All receptors come from an elderly woman with COVID-19, enrolled during active disease. Both conserved end residues are part of each CDR3. Fields, in order: clone size, D gene, J gene, V gene, CDR3 DNA, CDR3 protein. A D gene is named only where the DNA matches it firmly. Not every row has a clone size; where given, it reads once, few, many or a size class.

>NA|TRBD2|TRBJ2-5|TRBV7-3
TGTGCCAGCAGCTTAGGGACTAGCGGGAGTAGGGGAGAGACCCAGTACTTC
CASSLGTSGSRGETQYF
>NA|NA|TRBJ2-4|TRBV19
TGTGCCAGTAGTACTGGGACACAAACTCACAAGTACTTC
CASSTGTQTHKYF
>NA|TRBD2|TRBJ2-1|TRBV18
TGTGCCAGCTCACCTCAGGGCGGGAGGAGGAATGAGCAGTTCTTC
CASSPQGGRRNEQFF
>NA|TRBD1|TRBJ1-1|TRBV5-4
TGTGCCAGCAGCTTGGAACGGACAGGGGGTGAAGCTTTCTTT
CASSLERTGGEAFF
>NA|TRBD2|TRBJ2-1|TRBV20-1
TGCAGTGCTAGTCAAGCGGGAGGGCTAGTAAATGAGCAGTTCTTC
CSASQAGGLVNEQFF
>once|TRBD1|TRBJ1-2|TRBV18
TGTGCCAGCTCACCGACCGGGACAGGGGTTCACGGCTACACCTTC
CASSPTGTGVHGYTF
>NA|TRBD2|TRBJ2-3|TRBV19
TGTGCCAGTAGTATCTCGACTAGCGGGAGCCATCGTCATACGCAGTATTTT
CASSISTSGSHRHTQYF
>few|TRBD2|TRBJ2-1|TRBV9
TGTGCCAGCAGCGATGGGACTAGTTTCAATGAGCAGTTCTTC
CASSDGTSFNEQFF
>NA|NA|TRBJ2-7|TRBV18
TGTGCCAGCTCACTTTTCGACAGCCTCTACGAGCAGTACTTC
CASSLFDSLYEQYF
>NA|TRBD2|TRBJ2-3|TRBV7-9
TGTGCCAGCAGCCTCACTAGCGGGCGCACAGATACGCAGTATTTT
CASSLTSGRTDTQYF
>NA|NA|TRBJ1-2|TRBV6-5
TGTGCCAGCAGTTACGCGGCAGGGTCTAACTATGGCTACACCTTC
CASSYAAGSNYGYTF
>few|TRBD2|TRBJ2-1|TRBV3-1/TRBV3-2
TGTGCCAGCAGCCAAGAAGCGGGGGGCCCCTCCTACAATGAGCAGTTCTTC
CASSQEAGGPSYNEQFF
>NA|TRBD2|TRBJ2-5|TRBV27
TGTGCCAGCAGTTCCAGACTAGCGGGAGGAACAGAGACCCAGTACTTC
CASSSRLAGGTETQYF
>once|TRBD2|TRBJ2-3|TRBV5-4
TGTGCCAGCAGAGCACGGACTAGCGCCACAGATACGCAGTATTTT
CASRARTSATDTQYF
>NA|TRBD1|TRBJ1-1|TRBV12-5
TGTGCTAGTGCCTCGACAGGGGCCACTGAAGCTTTCTTT
CASASTGATEAFF
>NA|TRBD1|TRBJ2-7|TRBV24-1
TGTGCCACCAGTGACGCGGGACAGGGAACGGCCGAGCAGTACTTC
CATSDAGQGTAEQYF
>few|TRBD1|TRBJ2-2|TRBV15
TGTGCCACGGCGGGACAGGGGAATACCGGGGAGCTGTTTTTT
CATAGQGNTGELFF
>once|TRBD1|TRBJ1-1|TRBV18
TGTGCCAGCTCACCCCTCGGACAGGGGAACACTGAAGCTTTCTTT
CASSPLGQGNTEAFF
>NA|TRBD1|TRBJ1-1|TRBV5-1
TGCGCCAGCAGCCTGGACAGGGGGAACACTGAAGCTTTCTTT
CASSLDRGNTEAFF
>NA|NA|TRBJ1-2|TRBV5-5
TGTGCCAGCAGCTCCTGGACAGCTAGTTTCTATGGCTACACCTTC
CASSSWTASFYGYTF
>NA|TRBD1|TRBJ1-1|TRBV30
TGTGCCTGGACCGGGACAGGAAGGACTGAAGCTTTCTTT
CAWTGTGRTEAFF
>NA|TRBD2|TRBJ2-5|TRBV11-2
TGTGCCAGCAGCCGAACCCGGACTAGTCAAGAGACCCAGTACTTC
CASSRTRTSQETQYF
>NA|NA|TRBJ1-4|TRBV30
TGTGCCTGGAGTGTACCAGTGAAGAATGAAAAACTGTTTTTT
CAWSVPVKNEKLFF
>NA|NA|TRBJ1-2|TRBV5-1
TGCGCCAGCAGCTTGGGGACAGCCGAAAACTATGGCTACACCTTC
CASSLGTAENYGYTF
>NA|TRBD2|TRBJ2-4|TRBV14
TGTGCCAGCAGCCAACTAGCGGGGGGGCTTGGCCACATTCAGTACTTC
CASSQLAGGLGHIQYF
>NA|NA|TRBJ2-5|TRBV5-4
TGTGCCAGCAGCCAAACAGGCCTTGGGGGGGAGACCCAGTACTTC
CASSQTGLGGETQYF
>NA|TRBD1|TRBJ2-7|TRBV11-3
TGTGCCAGCAGCCGCCCGGGACAGGGGGCCGAGCAGTACTTC
CASSRPGQGAEQYF
>NA|NA|TRBJ2-3|TRBV5-8
TGTGCCAGCAAACACCATGGCATATCTAGCACAGATACGCAGTATTTT
CASKHHGISSTDTQYF
>NA|NA|TRBJ1-1|TRBV18
TGTGCCAGCTCACCAAGTGGAGGGATTGCTTTCTTT
CASSPSGGIAFF
>NA|NA|TRBJ2-7|TRBV28
TGTGCCAGCAGTCCCCCTTTGGGGGCGAGGTCCTACGAGCAGTACTTC
CASSPPLGARSYEQYF
>NA|TRBD1|TRBJ2-5|TRBV5-1
TGCGCCAGCAGCTCGATGGGGACAGGGGGAGAGACCCAGTACTTC
CASSSMGTGGETQYF
>NA|TRBD1|TRBJ2-2|TRBV5-1
TGCGCCAGCAGCAGGGACAGGGAAGCCGGGGAGCTGTTTTTT
CASSRDREAGELFF
>NA|TRBD1|TRBJ2-2|TRBV11-2
TGTGCCAGCAGCTTAACGACAGGGATGGACGGGGAGCTGTTTTTT
CASSLTTGMDGELFF
>few|NA|TRBJ2-3|TRBV20-1
TGCAGTGCTAATGACCTCGGTCGCACAGATACGCAGTATTTT
CSANDLGRTDTQYF
>NA|TRBD1|TRBJ1-2|TRBV7-2
TGTGCCAGCAGCTTGGGGGCAGGGGGATACTATGGCTACACCTTC
CASSLGAGGYYGYTF
>NA|NA|TRBJ1-5|TRBV9
TGTGCCAGCAGCGGAGACACCAGCAATCAGCCCCAGCATTTT
CASSGDTSNQPQHF
>NA|NA|TRBJ2-1|TRBV6-6
TGTGCCAGCATCCTTCTCAATGAGCAGTTCTTC
CASILLNEQFF
>NA|TRBD1|TRBJ2-1|TRBV5-1
TGCGCCAGCAGCTCTAGGACAGGGGGAAATGAGCAGTTCTTC
CASSSRTGGNEQFF
>few|NA|TRBJ1-2|TRBV9
TGTGCCAGCAGCCAGCCGCCCGGGTCCTTATATGGCTACACCTTC
CASSQPPGSLYGYTF
>NA|TRBD2|TRBJ2-1|TRBV7-8
TGTGCCAGCAGCGTATTCGGGGGGACCTATTACAATGAGCAGTTCTTC
CASSVFGGTYYNEQFF